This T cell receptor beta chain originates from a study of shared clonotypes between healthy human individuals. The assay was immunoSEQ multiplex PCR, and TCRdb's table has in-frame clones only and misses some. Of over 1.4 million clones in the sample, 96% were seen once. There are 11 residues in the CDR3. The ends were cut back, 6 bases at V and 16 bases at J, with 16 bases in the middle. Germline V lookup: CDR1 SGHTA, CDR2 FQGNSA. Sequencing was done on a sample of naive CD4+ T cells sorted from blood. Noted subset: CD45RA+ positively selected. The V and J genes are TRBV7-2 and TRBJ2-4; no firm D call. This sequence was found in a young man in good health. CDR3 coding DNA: TGTGCCAGCAGTGGAAGCCAGACCATTTACTTC. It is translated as CASSGSQTIYF.